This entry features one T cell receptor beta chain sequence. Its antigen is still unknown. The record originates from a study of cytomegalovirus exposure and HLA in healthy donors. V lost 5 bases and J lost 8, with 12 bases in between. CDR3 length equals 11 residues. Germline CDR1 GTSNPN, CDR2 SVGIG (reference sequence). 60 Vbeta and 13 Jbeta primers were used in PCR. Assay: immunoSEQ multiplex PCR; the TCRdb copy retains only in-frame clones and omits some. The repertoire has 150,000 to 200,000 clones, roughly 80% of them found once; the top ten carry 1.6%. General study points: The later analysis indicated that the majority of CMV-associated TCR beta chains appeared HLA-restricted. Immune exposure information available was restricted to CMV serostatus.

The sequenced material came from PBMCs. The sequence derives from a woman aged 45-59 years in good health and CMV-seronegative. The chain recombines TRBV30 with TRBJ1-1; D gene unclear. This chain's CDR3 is CAWWSRGEAFF. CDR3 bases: TGTGCCTGGTGGAGCAGAGGGGAAGCTTTCTTT.